This note documents a single T cell receptor beta chain sequence. Its cognate antigen is unknown. The study recruited healthy Caucasian donors from Russia who were aged about 6 to 90. This record belongs to a study of blood T cells in healthy people across ages. It was with a sample-barcoded 5' primer and a J-beta primer mix that a second PCR of roughly 7 to 12 cycles was run. A template-switch adaptor that had 12 random nucleotides put a tag on each cDNA molecule. TCRdb passed the 5' RACE reads through MiXCR, listing each CDR3 protein once. Found here are about a million distinct CDR3 sequences, 45% to 60% of them singletons; the top ten hold roughly 23%. J was trimmed by 1 base and V by 5 bases; bases with no gene match: 8. This CDR3 is built from 15 residues. Germline lookup yields CDR1 SGHTA and CDR2 FQGNSA. Study conclusions and caveats: Because sorting was not performed, PBMCs prevented conclusive naive versus antigen-experienced comparison.

This sequence was found in a woman aged 55-69 years in good health. The chain links TRBV7-2 to TRBJ2-7; the match to TRBD2 covers 7 bases. The sample was blood. The CDR3 bases are TGTGCCAGCAGCCTCTATCCTAGCGGTTCCTACGAGCAGTACTTC. Its protein is CASSLYPSGSYEQYF. Using reference TRBV7-2 and TRBJ2-7 for the parts outside the CDR3, the full variable domain is GAGVSQSPSNKVTEKGKDVELRCDPISGHTALYWYRQSLGQGLEFLIYFQGNSAPDKSGLPSDRFSAERTGGSVSTLTIQRTQQEDSAVYLCASSLYPSGSYEQYFGPGTRLTVT.